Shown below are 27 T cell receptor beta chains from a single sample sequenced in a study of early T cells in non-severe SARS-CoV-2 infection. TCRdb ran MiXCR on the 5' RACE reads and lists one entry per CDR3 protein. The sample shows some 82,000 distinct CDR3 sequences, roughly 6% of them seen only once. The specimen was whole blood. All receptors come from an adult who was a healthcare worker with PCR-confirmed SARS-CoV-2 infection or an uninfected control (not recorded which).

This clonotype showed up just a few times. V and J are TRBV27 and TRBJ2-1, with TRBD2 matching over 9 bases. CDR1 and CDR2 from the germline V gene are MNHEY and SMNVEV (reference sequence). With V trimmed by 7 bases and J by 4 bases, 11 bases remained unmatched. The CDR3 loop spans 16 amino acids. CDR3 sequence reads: CASKRSGGRVYNEQFF. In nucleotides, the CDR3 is TGTGCCAGCAAACGAAGCGGCGGGAGGGTGTACAATGAGCAGTTCTTC.

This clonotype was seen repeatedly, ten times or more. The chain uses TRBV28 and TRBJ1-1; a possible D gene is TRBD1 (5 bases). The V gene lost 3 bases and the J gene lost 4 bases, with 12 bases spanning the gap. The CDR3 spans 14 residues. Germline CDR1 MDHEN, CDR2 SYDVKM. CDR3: CASSFAGESTEAFF. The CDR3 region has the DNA TGTGCCAGCAGTTTCGCGGGGGAGAGCACTGAAGCTTTCTTT.

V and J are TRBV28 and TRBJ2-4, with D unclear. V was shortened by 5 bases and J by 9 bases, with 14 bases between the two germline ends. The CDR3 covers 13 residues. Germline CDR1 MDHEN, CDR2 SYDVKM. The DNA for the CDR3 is TGTGCCAGCAGTCCCCCTTTCACGGCCATTCAGTACTTC. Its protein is CASSPPFTAIQYF.

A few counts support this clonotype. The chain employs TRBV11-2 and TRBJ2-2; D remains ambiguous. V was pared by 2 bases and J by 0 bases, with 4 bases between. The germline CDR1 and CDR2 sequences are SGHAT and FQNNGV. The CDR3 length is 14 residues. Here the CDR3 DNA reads TGTGCCAGCAGCTTACAAACGAACACCGGGGAGCTGTTTTTT. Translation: CASSLQTNTGELFF.

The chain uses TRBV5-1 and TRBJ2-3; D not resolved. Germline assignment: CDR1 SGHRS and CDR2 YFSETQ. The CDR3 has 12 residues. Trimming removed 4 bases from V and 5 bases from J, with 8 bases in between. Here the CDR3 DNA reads TGCGCCAGCAGCGGTACTGGAGATACGCAGTATTTT. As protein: CASSGTGDTQYF.

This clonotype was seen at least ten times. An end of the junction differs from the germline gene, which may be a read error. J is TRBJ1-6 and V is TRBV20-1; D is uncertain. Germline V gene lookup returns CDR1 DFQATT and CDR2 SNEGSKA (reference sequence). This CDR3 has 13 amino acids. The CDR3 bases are TGCAGTGCGAGAGATAGGGCCAATTCACCCCTCCACTTT. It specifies CSARDRANSPLHF.

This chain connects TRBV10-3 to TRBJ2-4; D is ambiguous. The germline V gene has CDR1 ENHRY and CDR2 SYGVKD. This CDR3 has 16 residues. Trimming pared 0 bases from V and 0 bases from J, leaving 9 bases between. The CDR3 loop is CAISESTSGAKNIQYF. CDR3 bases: TGTGCCATCAGTGAGTCGACATCAGGAGCCAAAAACATTCAGTACTTC.

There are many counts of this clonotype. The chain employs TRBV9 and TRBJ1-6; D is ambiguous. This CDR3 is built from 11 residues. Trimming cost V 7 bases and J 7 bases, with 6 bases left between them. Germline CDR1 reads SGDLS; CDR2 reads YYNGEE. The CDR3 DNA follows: TGTGCCAGCGGACGAAATTCACCCCTCCACTTT. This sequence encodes CASGRNSPLHF.

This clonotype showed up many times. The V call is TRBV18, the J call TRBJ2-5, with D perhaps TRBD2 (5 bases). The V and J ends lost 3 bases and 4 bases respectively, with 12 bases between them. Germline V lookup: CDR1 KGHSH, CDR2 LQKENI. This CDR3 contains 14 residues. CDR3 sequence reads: CASSPGGGGETQYF. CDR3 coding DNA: TGTGCCAGCTCACCGGGCGGAGGCGGAGAGACCCAGTACTTC. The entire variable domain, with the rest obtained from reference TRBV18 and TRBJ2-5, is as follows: NAGVMQNPRHLVRRRGQEARLRCSPMKGHSHVYWYRQLPEEGLKFMVYLQKENIIDESGMPKERFSAEFPKEGPSILRIQQVVRGDSAAYFCASSPGGGGETQYFGPGTRLLVL.

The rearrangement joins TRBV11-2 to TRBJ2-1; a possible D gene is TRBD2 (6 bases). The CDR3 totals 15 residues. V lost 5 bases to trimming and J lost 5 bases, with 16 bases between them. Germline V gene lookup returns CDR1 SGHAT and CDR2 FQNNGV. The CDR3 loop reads CASSPPGGTDNEQFF. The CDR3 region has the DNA TGTGCCAGCAGCCCACCCGGGGGTACCGACAATGAGCAGTTCTTC. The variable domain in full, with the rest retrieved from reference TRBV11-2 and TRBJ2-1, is EAGVAQSPRYKIIEKRQSVAFWCNPISGHATLYWYQQILGQGPKLLIQFQNNGVVDDSQLPKDRFSAERLKGVDSTLKIQPAKLEDSAVYLCASSPPGGTDNEQFFGPGTRLTVL.

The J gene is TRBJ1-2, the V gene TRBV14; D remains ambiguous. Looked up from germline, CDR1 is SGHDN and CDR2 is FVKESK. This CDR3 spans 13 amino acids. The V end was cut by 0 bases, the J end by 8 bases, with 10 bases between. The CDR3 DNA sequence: TGTGCCAGCAGCCAAGATCTTAGAGTCGGCTACACCTTC. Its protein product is CASSQDLRVGYTF.

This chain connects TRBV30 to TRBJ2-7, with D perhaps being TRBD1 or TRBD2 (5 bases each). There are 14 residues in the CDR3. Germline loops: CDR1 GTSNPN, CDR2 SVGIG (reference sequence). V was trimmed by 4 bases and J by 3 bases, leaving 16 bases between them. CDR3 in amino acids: CAWNSGPAVYEQYF. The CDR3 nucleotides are TGTGCCTGGAATTCGGGACCAGCGGTCTACGAGCAGTACTTC. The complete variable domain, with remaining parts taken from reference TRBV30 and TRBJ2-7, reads SQTIHQWPATLVQPVGSPLSLECTVEGTSNPNLYWYRQAAGRGLQLLFYSVGIGQISSEVPQNLSASRPQDRQFILSSKKLLLSDSGFYLCAWNSGPAVYEQYFGPGTRLTVT.

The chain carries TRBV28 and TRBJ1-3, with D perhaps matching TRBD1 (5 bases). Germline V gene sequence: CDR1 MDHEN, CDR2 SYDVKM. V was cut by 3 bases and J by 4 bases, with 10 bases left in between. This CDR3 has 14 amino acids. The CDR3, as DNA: TGTGCCAGCAGTTTGGGAGGGGCCGGAAACACCATATATTTT. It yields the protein CASSLGGAGNTIYF.

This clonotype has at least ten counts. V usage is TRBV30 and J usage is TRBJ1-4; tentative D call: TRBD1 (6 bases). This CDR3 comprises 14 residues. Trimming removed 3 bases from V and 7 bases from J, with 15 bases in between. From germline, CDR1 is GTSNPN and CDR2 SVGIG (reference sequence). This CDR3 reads CAWRRTLGGEKLFF. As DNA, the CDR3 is TGTGCCTGGAGGAGGACCCTAGGGGGTGAAAAACTGTTTTTT.

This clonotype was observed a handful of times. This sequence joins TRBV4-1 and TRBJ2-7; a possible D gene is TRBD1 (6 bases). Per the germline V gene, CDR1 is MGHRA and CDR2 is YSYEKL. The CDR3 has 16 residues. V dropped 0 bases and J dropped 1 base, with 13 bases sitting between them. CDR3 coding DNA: TGCGCCAGCAGCCAAGAATGGTCCGGACAGTCCTACGAGCAGTACTTC. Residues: CASSQEWSGQSYEQYF.

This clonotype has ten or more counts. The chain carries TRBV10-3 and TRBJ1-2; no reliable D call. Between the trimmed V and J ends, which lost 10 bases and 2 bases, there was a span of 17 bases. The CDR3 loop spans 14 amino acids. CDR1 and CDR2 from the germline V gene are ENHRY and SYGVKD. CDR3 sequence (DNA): TGTGCCACCTTACAGCAGGCAGGCAACTATGGCTACACCTTC. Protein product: CATLQQAGNYGYTF.

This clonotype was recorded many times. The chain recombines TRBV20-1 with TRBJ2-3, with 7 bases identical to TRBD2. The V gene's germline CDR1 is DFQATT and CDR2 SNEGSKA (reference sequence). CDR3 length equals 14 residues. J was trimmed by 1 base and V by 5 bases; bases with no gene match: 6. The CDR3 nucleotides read TGCAGTGCTTTTCCAGCGGGACGCACAGATACGCAGTATTTT. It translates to CSAFPAGRTDTQYF.

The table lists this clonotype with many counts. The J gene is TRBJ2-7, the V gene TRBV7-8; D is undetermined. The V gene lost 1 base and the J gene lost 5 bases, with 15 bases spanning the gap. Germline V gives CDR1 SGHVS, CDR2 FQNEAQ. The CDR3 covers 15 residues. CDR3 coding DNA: TGTGCCAGCAGCTTAGTCACCGAGGCGTGGAACGAGCAGTACTTC. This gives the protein CASSLVTEAWNEQYF.

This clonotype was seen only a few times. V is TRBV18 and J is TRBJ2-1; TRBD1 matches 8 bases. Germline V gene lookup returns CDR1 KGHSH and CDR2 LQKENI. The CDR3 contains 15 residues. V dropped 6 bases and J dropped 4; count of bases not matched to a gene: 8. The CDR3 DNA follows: TGTGCCAGCTCCTACGGGACAGGCCTTTACAATGAGCAGTTCTTC. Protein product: CASSYGTGLYNEQFF.

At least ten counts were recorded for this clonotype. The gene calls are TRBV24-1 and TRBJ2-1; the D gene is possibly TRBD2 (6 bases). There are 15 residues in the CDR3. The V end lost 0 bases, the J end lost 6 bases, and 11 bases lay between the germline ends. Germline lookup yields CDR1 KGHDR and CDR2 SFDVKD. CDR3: CATSDLLRGSNEQFF. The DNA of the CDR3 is TGTGCCACCAGTGATTTGTTGCGGGGTAGCAATGAGCAGTTCTTC.

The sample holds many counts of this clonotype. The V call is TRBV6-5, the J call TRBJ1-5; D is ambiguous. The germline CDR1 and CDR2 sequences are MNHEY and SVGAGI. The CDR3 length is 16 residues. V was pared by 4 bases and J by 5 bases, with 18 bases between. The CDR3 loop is CASSSAPGSLHQPQHF. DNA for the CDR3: TGTGCCAGCAGTTCCGCTCCCGGGAGCCTCCATCAGCCCCAGCATTTT.

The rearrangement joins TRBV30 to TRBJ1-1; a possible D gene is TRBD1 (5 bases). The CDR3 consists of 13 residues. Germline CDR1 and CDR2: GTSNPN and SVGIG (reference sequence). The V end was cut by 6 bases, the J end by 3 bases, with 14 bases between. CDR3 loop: CACRRDGYTEAFF. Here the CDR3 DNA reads TGTGCCTGCCGGAGGGACGGTTACACTGAAGCTTTCTTT.

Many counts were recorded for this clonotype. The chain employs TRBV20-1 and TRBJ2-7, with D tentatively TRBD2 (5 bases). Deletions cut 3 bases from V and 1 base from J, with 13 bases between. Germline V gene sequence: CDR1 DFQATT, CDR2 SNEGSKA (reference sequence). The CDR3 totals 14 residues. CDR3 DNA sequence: TGCAGTGCTAGTTCCGGGATTCTATCCTACGAGCAGTACTTC. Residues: CSASSGILSYEQYF.

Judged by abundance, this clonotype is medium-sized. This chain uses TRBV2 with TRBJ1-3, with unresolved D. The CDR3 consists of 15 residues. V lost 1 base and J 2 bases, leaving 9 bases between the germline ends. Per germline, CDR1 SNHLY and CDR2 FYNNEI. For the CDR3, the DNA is TGTGCCAGCAGTGAAGATGGGTTCGCTGGAAACACCATATATTTT. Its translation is CASSEDGFAGNTIYF.

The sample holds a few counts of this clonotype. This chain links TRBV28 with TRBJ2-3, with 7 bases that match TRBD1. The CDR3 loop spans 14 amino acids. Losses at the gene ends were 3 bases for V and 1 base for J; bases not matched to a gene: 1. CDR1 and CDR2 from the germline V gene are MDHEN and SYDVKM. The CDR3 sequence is CASSFTGGTDTQYF. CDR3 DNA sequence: TGTGCCAGCAGTTTTACAGGGGGCACAGATACGCAGTATTTT.

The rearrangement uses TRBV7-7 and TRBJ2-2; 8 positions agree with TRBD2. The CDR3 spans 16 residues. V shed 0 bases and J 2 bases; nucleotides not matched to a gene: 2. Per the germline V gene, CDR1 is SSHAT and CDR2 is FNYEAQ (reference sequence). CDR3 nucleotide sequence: TGTGCCAGCAGCTTAGCTACTAGCGGAAACACCGGGGAGCTGTTTTTT. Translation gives CASSLATSGNTGELFF.

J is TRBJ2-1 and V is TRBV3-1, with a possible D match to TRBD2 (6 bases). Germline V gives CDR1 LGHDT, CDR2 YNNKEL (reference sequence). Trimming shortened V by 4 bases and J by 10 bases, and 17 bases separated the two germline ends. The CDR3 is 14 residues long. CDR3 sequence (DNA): TGTGCCAGCAGCCCGGGGGTGGCACTCAGGGAGCAGTTCTTC. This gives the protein CASSPGVALREQFF.